This T cell receptor beta chain emerged from a study of blood T cell repertoires in COVID-19. Study information: There were acute and convalescent COVID-19 samples, and they came from the United States, Italy and Spain. PBMCs, B-cell-depleted T cells, or T cells were the source of the cDNA or gDNA that made up the material.

Germline V gives CDR1 MNHEY, CDR2 SVGEGT. This CDR3 comprises 12 residues. V was trimmed by 6 bases and J by 8 bases, leaving 13 bases between them. Original analysis: Using reference gene primer amplification, nucleated cell counts were estimated. Measured with immunoSEQ multiplex PCR; TCRdb has only the in-frame clones, and not every one. That table furnishes V, J and clone size, whereas the DNA furnished D and trimming. Here the sample spans about 210,000 clones, roughly 78% being singletons. The chain joins TRBV6-2 or TRBV6-3 to TRBJ1-2; D gene ambiguous. The sequence was obtained from a middle-aged woman with acute or convalescent COVID-19. Sequences were obtained from peripheral blood. CDR3: CASSLAGSGYTF. The DNA of the CDR3 is TGTGCCAGCAGCCTAGCCGGGTCCGGCTACACCTTC.